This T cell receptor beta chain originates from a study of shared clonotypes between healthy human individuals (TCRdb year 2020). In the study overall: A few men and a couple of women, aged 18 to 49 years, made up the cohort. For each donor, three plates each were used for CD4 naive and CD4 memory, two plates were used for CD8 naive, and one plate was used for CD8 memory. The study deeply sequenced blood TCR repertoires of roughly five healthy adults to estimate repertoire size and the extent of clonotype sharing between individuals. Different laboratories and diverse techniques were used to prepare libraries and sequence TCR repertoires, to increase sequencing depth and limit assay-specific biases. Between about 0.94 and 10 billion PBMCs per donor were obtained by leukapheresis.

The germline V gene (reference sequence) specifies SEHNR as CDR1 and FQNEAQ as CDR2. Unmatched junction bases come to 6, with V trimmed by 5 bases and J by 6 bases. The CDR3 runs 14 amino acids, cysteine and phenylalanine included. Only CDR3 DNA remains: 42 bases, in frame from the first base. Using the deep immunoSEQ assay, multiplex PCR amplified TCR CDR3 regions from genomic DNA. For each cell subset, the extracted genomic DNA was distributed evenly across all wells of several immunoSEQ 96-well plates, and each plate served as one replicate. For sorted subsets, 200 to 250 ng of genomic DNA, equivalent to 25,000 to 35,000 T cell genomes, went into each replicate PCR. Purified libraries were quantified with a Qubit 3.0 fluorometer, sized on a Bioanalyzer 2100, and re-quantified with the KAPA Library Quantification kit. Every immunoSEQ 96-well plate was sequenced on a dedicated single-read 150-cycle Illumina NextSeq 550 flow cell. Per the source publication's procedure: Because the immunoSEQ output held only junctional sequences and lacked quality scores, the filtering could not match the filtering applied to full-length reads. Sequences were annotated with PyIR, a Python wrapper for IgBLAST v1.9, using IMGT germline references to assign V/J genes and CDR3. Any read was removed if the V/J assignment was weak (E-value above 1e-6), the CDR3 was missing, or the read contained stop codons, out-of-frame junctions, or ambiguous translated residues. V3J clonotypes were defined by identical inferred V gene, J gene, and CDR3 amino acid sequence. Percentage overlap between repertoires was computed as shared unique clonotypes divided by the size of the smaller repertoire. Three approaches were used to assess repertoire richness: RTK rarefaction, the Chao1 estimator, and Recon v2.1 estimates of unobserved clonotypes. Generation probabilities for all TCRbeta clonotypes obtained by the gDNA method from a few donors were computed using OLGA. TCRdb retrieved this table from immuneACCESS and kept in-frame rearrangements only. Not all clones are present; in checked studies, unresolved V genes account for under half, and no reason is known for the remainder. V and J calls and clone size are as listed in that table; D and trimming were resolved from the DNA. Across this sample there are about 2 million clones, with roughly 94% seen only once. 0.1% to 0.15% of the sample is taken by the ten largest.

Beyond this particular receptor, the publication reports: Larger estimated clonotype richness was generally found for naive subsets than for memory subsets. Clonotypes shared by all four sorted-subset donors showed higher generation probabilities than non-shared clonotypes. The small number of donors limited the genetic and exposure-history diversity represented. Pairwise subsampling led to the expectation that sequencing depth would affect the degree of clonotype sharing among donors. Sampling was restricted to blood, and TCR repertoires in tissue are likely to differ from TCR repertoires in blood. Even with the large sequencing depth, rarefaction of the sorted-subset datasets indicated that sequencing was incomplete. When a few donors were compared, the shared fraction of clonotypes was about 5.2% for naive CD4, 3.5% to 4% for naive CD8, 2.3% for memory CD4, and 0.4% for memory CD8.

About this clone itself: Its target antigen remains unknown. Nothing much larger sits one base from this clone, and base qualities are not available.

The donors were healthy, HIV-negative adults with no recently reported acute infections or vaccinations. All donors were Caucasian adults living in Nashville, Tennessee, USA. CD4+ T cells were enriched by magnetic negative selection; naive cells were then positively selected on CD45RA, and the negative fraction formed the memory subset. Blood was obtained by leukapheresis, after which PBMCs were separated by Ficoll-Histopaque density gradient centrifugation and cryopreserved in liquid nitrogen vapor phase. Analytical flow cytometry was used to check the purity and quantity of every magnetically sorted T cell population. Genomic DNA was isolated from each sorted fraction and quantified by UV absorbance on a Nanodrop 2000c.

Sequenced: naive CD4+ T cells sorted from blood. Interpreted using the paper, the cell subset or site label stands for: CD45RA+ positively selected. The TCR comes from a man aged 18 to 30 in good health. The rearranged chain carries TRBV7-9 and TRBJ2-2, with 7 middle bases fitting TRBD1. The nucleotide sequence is TGTGCCAGCAGCCCGCGGACAGGCCCCGGGGAGCTGTTTTTT. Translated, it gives CASSPRTGPGELFF.